The rows below give T cell receptor beta chains drawn from one sample of a study of a mutant IDH1 vaccine in newly diagnosed glioma. Their recognized antigens are unknown. The repertoire was sequenced with immunoSEQ multiplex PCR; TCRdb's copy has only in-frame clones and lacks some. Of 60,000 to 75,000 clones in the sample, approximately 80% were seen once. The sample was PBMCs, taken from a glioma patient whose treatment included an IDH1 peptide vaccine. Every receptor here comes from a man under 40 with glioma. Each CDR3 is given with its conserved first and last residue. A D gene is named only where the DNA matches it firmly. The size entry is marked missing in some rows and otherwise reads once, few, many or a size class.

v_call	d_call	cdr3_length	j_call	clone_size	cdr3_aa	cdr3_nt
TRBV7-3	.	16	TRBJ2-3	once	CASSPQGGGGTDTQYF	TGTGCCAGCAGCCCCCAGGGGGGGGGAGGCACAGATACGCAGTATTTT
TRBV9	TRBD1	16	TRBJ2-3	.	CASSAWTGDSTDTQYF	TGTGCCAGCAGCGCCTGGACAGGGGATAGCACAGATACGCAGTATTTT
TRBV27	TRBD1	16	TRBJ2-2	.	CASSIPGQVSSGELFF	TGTGCCAGCAGCATACCGGGACAGGTCTCTTCCGGGGAGCTGTTTTTT
TRBV7-9	.	17	TRBJ1-1	.	CASSNSPGTSTNTEAFF	TGTGCCAGCAGTAACAGTCCCGGGACATCTACGAACACTGAAGCTTTCTTT
TRBV19	.	16	TRBJ1-5	.	CASSIVGVRSNQPQHF	TGTGCCAGTAGTATAGTAGGGGTCAGAAGCAATCAGCCCCAGCATTTT
TRBV28	.	14	TRBJ1-4	.	CASKSSSWSEKLFF	TGTGCCAGTAAAAGCAGCTCTTGGTCGGAAAAACTGTTTTTT
TRBV7-2	.	12	TRBJ2-2	.	CASSFRGGELFF	TGTGCCAGCAGCTTCAGGGGCGGGGAGCTGTTTTTT
TRBV5-1	TRBD1	14	TRBJ1-4	few	CASSLEFTGGKLFF	TGCGCCAGCAGCTTGGAGTTCACAGGGGGCAAACTGTTTTTT
TRBV30	.	14	TRBJ1-1	once	CAWTSRRMNTEAFF	TGTGCCTGGACAAGTAGACGGATGAACACTGAAGCTTTCTTT
TRBV19	.	16	TRBJ2-2	.	CASSIGPGTNTGELFF	TGTGCCAGTAGTATAGGACCCGGGACAAACACCGGGGAGCTGTTTTTT
TRBV6-1	.	12	TRBJ1-1	few	CASIAVNTEAFF	TGTGCCAGCATAGCGGTGAACACTGAAGCTTTCTTT
TRBV27	TRBD2	18	TRBJ2-1	.	CASSLRRLAGGPGNEQFF	TGTGCCAGCAGTTTAAGAAGGCTAGCGGGGGGTCCGGGAAATGAGCAGTTCTTC
TRBV19	TRBD1	13	TRBJ2-1	.	CASSPGQYNEQFF	TGTGCCAGTAGCCCGGGACAGTACAATGAGCAGTTCTTC
TRBV11-2	.	15	TRBJ2-3	.	CASSFPGSLTDTQYF	TGTGCCAGCAGCTTTCCGGGCAGCCTCACAGATACGCAGTATTTT
TRBV6-1	.	14	TRBJ1-5	.	CASSESTVYQPQHF	TGTGCCAGCAGTGAGTCCACGGTCTATCAGCCCCAGCATTTT
TRBV7-2	.	16	TRBJ2-4	.	CASSLGVGAAKNIQYF	TGTGCCAGCAGCTTAGGGGTGGGGGCAGCCAAAAACATTCAGTACTTC
TRBV28	.	13	TRBJ2-5	.	CASSFTRQETQYF	TGTGCCAGCAGTTTCACTAGGCAGGAGACCCAGTACTTC
TRBV6-7	.	16	TRBJ2-2	.	CASSAIRTLNTGELFF	TGTGCCAGCAGTGCCATTAGGACTCTGAACACCGGGGAGCTGTTTTTT
TRBV5-1	.	13	TRBJ2-1	.	CASSLGAGAEQFF	TGCGCCAGCAGCTTGGGGGCAGGGGCCGAGCAGTTCTTC
TRBV27	.	13	TRBJ2-3	.	CASSLSRTDTQYF	TGTGCCAGCAGTTTATCTCGGACAGATACGCAGTATTTT
TRBV4-1	.	15	TRBJ2-2	.	CASSQDGVNTGELFF	TGCGCCAGCAGCCAAGACGGGGTTAACACCGGGGAGCTGTTTTTT
TRBV4-2	.	15	TRBJ2-7	.	CASSFRHFPSYEQYF	TGTGCCAGCAGCTTCCGACACTTTCCCTCCTACGAGCAGTACTTC